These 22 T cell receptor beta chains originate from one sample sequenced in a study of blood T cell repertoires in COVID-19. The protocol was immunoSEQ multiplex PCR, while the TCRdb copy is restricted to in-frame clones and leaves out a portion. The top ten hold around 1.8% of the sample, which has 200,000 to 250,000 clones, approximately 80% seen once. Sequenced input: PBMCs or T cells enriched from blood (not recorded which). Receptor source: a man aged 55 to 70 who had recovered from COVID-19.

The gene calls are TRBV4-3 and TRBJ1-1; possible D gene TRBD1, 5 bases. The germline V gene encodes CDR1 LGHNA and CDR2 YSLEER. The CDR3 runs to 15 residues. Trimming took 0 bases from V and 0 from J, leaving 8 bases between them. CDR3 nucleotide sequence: TGCGCCAGCAGCCAAGATGGGGCGGTGAACACTGAAGCTTTCTTT. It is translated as CASSQDGAVNTEAFF.

Written as DNA, the CDR3 is TGTGCCAGCAGTGAGACAGCGGGAGCCGTTCAGCCCCAGCATTTT. It is translated as CASSETAGAVQPQHF. The V gene is TRBV2, the J gene TRBJ1-5; possibly TRBD1 for D (5 bases). Trimming pared 3 bases from V and 6 bases from J, leaving 15 bases between. From germline, CDR1 is SNHLY and CDR2 FYNNEI. CDR3 length: 15 residues.

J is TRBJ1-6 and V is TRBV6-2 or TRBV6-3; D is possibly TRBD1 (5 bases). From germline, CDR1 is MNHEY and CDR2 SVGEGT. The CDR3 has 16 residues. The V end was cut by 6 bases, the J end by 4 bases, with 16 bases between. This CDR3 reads CASSPDRTSYNSPLHF. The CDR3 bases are TGTGCCAGCAGCCCGGACCGGACATCTTATAATTCACCCCTCCACTTT.

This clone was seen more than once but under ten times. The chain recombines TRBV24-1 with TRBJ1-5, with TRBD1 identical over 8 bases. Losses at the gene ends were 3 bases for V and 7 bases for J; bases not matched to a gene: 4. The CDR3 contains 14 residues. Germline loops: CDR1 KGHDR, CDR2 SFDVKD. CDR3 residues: CATSDPGGEQPQHF. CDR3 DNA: TGTGCCACCAGTGATCCAGGGGGCGAGCAGCCCCAGCATTTT.

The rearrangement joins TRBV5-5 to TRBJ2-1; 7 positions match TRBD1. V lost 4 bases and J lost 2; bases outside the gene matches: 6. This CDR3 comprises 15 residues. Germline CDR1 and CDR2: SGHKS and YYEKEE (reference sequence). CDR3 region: CASSETGNPYNEQFF. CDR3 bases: TGTGCCAGCAGCGAGACAGGGAACCCCTACAATGAGCAGTTCTTC.

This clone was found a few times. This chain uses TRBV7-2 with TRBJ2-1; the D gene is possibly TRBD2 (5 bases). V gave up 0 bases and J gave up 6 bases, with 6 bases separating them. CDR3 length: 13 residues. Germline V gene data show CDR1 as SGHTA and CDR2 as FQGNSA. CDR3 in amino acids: CASSLARANEQFF. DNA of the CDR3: TGTGCCAGCAGCTTAGCGAGGGCCAATGAGCAGTTCTTC.

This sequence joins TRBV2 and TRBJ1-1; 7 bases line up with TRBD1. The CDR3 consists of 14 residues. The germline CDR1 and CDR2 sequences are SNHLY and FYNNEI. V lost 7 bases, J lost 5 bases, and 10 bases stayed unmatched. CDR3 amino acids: CASTLAGGSTEAFF. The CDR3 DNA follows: TGTGCCAGCACCCTGGCAGGGGGTTCTACTGAAGCTTTCTTT.

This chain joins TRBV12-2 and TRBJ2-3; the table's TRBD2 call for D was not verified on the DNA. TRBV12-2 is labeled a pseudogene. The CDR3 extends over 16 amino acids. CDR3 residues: CASRSSPGGCTDTQYF. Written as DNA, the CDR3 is TGTGCAAGTCGCTCAAGCCCGGGGGGATGCACAGATACGCAGTATTTT.

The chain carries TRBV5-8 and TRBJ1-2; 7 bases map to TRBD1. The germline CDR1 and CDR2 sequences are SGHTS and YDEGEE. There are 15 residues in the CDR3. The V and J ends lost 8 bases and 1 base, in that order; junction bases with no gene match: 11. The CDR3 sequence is CASSKGTGVNYGYTF. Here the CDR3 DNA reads TGTGCCAGTTCTAAAGGAACAGGGGTTAACTATGGCTACACCTTC.

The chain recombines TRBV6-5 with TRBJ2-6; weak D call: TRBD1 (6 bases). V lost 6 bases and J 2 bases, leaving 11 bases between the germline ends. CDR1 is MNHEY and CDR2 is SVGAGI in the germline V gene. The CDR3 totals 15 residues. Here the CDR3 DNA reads TGTGCCAGCAGACTCCAGGGGACTGGGGCCAACGTCCTGACTTTC. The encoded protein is CASRLQGTGANVLTF.

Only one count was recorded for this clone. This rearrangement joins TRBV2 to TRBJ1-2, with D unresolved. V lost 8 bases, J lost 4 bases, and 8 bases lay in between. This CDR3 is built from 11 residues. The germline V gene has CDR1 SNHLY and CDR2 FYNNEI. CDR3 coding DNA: TGTGCCAGCCGGGTCCCCTATGGCTACACCTTC. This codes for CASRVPYGYTF.

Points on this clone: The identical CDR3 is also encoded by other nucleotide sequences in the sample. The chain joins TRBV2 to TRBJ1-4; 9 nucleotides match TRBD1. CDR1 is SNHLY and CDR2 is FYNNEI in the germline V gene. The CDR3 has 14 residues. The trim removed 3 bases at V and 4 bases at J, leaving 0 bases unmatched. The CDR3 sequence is CASSEDRGNEKLFF. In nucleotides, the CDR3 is TGTGCCAGCAGTGAGGACAGGGGTAATGAAAAACTGTTTTTT.

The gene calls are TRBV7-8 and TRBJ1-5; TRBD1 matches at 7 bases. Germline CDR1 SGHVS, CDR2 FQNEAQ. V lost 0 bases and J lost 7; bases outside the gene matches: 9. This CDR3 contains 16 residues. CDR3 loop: CASSLASRGIEQPQHF. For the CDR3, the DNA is TGTGCCAGCAGCTTAGCCTCCAGGGGGATTGAACAGCCCCAGCATTTT.

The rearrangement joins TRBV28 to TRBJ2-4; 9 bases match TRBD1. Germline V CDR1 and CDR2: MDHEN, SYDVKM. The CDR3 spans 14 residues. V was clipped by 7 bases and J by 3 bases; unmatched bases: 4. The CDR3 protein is CASTPTGGKNIQYF. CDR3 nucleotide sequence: TGTGCCAGCACACCGACAGGGGGCAAAAACATTCAGTACTTC.

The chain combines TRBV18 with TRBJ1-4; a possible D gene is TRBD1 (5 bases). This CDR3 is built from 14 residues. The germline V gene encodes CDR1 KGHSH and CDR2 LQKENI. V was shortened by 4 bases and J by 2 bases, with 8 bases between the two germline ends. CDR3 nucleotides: TGTGCCAGCTCACTGCAGGGTACTAATGAAAAACTGTTTTTT. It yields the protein CASSLQGTNEKLFF.

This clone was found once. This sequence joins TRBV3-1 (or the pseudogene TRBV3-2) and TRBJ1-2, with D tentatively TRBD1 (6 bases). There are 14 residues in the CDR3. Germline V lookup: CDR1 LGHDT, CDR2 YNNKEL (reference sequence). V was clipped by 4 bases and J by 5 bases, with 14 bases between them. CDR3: CASSPRGGSYGYTF. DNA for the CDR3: TGTGCCAGCAGCCCAAGGGGGGGGTCTTATGGCTACACCTTC.

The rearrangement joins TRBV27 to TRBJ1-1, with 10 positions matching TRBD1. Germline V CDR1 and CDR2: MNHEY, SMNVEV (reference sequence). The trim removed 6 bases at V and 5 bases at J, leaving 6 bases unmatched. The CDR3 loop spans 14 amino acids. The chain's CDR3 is CASRPTGGWTEAFF. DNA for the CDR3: TGTGCCAGCAGGCCGACAGGGGGCTGGACTGAAGCTTTCTTT.

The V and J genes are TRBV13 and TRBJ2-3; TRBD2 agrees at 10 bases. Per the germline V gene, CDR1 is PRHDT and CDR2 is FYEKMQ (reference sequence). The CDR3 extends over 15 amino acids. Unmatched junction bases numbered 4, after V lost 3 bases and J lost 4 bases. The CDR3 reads CASSLSGGAADTQYF. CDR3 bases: TGTGCCAGCAGCTTGAGCGGGGGGGCTGCAGATACGCAGTATTTT.

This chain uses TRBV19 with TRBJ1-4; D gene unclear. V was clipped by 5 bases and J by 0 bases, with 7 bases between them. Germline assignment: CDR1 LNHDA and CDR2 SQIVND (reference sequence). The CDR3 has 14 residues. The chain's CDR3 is CASSPESTNEKLFF. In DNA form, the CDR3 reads TGTGCCAGTAGTCCAGAATCAACTAATGAAAAACTGTTTTTT.

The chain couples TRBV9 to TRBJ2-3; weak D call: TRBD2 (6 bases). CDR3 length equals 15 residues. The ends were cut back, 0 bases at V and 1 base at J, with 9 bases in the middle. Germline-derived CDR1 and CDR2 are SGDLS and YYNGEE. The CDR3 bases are TGTGCCAGCAGCGTAGAAGGAGGGGGCACAGATACGCAGTATTTT. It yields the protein CASSVEGGGTDTQYF. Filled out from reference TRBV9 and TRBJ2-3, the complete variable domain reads DSGVTQTPKHLITATGQRVTLRCSPRSGDLSVYWYQQSLDQGLQFLIQYYNGEERAKGNILERFSAQQFPDLHSELNLSSLELGDSALYFCASSVEGGGTDTQYFGPGTRLTVL.

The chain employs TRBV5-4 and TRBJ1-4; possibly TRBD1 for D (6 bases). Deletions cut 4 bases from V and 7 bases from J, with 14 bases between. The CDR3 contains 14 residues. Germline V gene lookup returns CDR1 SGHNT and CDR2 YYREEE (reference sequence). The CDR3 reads CASSQQGEGEKLFF. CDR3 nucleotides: TGTGCCAGCAGCCAACAGGGCGAGGGTGAAAAACTGTTTTTT.

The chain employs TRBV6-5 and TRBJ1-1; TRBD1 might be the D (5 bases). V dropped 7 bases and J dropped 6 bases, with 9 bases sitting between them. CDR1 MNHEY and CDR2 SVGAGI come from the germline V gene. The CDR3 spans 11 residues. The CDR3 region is CASMGHAEAFF. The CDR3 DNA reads TGTGCCAGCATGGGGCATGCTGAAGCTTTCTTT.